This record covers a single TCR beta chain. The target antigen is unknown. Primers: 60 Vbeta forward and 13 Jbeta reverse. The method was immunoSEQ multiplex PCR; TCRdb's version includes in-frame clones alone and lacks a portion of them. The sample holds tens of thousands of clones; 75% to 85% are singletons and the top ten take around 54%. The CDR3 length is 13 residues. Deletions cut 3 bases from V and 1 base from J, with 4 bases between. Germline V gene lookup returns CDR1 SEHNR and CDR2 FQNEAQ (reference sequence). This sample stems from a study of cytomegalovirus exposure and HLA in healthy donors. General study findings and limits: Some TCR beta chains (more than 150 of them) were listed as cytomegalovirus-associated. For TCR beta chains, V- and J-gene trimming was later linked to a missense DCLRE1C variant. In vitro testing confirmed a few CMV-associated chains as specific for CMV antigens. Roughly uniform depth of sequencing across donors was assumed in presence/absence analyses.

This TCR was recovered from a man aged 45-65 years in good health and CMV-seropositive. V and J are TRBV7-9 and TRBJ1-5; D call uncertain. Specimen: PBMCs. CDR3 sequence: CASSFESNQPQHF. The CDR3 nucleotides are TGTGCCAGCAGCTTCGAGAGCAATCAGCCCCAGCATTTT.